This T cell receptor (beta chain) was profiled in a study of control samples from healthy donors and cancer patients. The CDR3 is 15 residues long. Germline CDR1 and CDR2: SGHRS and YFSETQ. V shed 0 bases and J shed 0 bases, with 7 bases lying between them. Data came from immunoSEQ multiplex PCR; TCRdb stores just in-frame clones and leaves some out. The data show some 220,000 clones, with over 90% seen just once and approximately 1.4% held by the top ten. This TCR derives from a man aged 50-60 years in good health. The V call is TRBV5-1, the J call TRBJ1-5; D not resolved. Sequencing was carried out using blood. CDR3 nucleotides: TGCGCCAGCAGCTTGGGCCCATATAGCAATCAGCCCCAGCATTTT. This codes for CASSLGPYSNQPQHF.